This record looks at one TCR beta chain sequence and its context. Its antigen is not known. CDR1 SNHLY and CDR2 FYNNEI come from the germline V gene. This CDR3 spans 13 amino acids. V was clipped by 6 bases and J by 6 bases; unmatched bases: 5. This entry belongs to a study of T cell responses to AZD1222 COVID-19 vaccine. Study-level results: Along spike, vaccine-associated CD4 TCRs were found throughout, with dominance at 160-218 and 743-854. Donors were mostly white British, more females; clonal diversity possibly underestimated.

The assay was immunoSEQ multiplex PCR, and TCRdb's table has in-frame clones only and misses some. The data show 120,000 or so clones, about 88% seen once. The source was peripheral blood, collected 28 days after the second AZD1222 dose. The sequence came from an adult who received the AZD1222 COVID-19 vaccine. This chain connects TRBV2 to TRBJ2-1; 7 bases are a match to TRBD2. The CDR3 region has the DNA TGTGCCAGCAGGGGGGGGAGAGGCAATGAGCAGTTCTTC. This translates into CASRGGRGNEQFF.